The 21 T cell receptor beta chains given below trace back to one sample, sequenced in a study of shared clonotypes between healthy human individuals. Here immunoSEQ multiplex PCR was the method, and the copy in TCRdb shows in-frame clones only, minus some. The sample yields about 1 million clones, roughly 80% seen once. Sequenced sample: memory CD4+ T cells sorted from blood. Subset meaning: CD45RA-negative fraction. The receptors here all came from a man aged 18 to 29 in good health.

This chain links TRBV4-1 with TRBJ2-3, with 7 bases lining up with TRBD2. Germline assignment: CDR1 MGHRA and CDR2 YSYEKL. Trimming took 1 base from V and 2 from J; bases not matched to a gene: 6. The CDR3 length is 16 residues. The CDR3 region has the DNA TGCGCCAGCAGCCAAGGGGGACGGGGGGACACAGATACGCAGTATTTT. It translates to CASSQGGRGDTDTQYF.

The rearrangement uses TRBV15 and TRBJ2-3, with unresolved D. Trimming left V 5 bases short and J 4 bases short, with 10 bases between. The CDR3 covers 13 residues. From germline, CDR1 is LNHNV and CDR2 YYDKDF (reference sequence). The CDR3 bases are TGTGCCACCAGCCAGCTTAGGGCAGATACGCAGTATTTT. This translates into CATSQLRADTQYF.

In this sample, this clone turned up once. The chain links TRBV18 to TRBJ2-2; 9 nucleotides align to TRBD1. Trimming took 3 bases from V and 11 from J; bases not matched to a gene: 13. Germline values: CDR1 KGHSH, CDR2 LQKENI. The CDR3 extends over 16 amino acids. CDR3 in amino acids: CASSPAGTGSLVELFF. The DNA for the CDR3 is TGTGCCAGCTCACCGGCCGGGACAGGGTCCCTCGTAGAGCTGTTTTTT.

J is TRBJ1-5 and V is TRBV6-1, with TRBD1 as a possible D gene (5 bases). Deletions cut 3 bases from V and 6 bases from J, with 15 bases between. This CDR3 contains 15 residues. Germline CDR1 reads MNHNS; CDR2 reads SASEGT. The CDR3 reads CASSDSGGRGQPQHF. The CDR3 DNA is TGTGCCAGCAGTGATTCGGGGGGAAGGGGTCAGCCCCAGCATTTT.

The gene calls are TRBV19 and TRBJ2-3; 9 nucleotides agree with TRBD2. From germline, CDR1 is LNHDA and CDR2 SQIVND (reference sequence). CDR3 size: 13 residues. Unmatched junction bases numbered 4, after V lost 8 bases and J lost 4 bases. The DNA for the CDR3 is TGTGCCAGTGAGGCGGGAGGGGCAGATACGCAGTATTTT. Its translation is CASEAGGADTQYF.

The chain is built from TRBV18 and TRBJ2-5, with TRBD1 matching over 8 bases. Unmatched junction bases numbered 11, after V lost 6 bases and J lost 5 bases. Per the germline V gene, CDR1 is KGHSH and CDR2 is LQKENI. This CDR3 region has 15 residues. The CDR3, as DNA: TGTGCCAGCTCCCCCGGACAGGGTATGAGGGAGACCCAGTACTTC. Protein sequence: CASSPGQGMRETQYF.

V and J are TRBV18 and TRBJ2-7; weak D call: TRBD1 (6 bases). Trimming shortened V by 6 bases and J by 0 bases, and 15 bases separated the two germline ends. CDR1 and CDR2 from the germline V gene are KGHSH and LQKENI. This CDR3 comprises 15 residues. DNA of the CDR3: TGTGCCAGCTCGTCAACAGGGTCGAGCTCCTACGAGCAGTACTTC. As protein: CASSSTGSSSYEQYF. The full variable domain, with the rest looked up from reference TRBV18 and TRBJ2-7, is NAGVMQNPRHLVRRRGQEARLRCSPMKGHSHVYWYRQLPEEGLKFMVYLQKENIIDESGMPKERFSAEFPKEGPSILRIQQVVRGDSAAYFCASSSTGSSSYEQYFGPGTRLTVT.

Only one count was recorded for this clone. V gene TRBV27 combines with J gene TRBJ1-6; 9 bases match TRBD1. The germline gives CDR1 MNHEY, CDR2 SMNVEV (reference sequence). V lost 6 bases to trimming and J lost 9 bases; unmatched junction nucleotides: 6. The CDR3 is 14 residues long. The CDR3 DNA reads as TGTGCCAGCAGCGCCCGGGACAGGGCTTCACCCCTCCACTTT. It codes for CASSARDRASPLHF.

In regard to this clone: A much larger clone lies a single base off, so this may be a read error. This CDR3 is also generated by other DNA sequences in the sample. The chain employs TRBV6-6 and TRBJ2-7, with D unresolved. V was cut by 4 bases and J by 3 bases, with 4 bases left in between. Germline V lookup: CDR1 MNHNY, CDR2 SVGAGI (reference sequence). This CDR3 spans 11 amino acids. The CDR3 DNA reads TGTGCCAGCAGTTTGGGCTACGAGCAGTACTTC. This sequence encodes CASSLGYEQYF.

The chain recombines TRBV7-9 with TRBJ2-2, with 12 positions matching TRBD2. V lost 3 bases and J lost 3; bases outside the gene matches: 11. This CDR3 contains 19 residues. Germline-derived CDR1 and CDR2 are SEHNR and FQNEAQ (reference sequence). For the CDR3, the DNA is TGTGCCAGCAGCTTCCCACCTTTGACTAGCGGGAGTGACACCGGGGAGCTGTTTTTT. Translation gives CASSFPPLTSGSDTGELFF.

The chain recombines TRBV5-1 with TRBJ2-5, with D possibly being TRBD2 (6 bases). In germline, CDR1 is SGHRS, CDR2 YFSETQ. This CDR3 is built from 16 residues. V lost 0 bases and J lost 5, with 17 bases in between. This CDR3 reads CASSLGSSGLGETQYF. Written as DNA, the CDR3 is TGCGCCAGCAGCTTGGGGTCCAGCGGGTTAGGGGAGACCCAGTACTTC.

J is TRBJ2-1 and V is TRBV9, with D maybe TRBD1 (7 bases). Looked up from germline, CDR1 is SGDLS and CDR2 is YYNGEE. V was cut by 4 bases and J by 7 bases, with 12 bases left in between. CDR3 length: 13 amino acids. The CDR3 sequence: CASSQGGLNEQFF. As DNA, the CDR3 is TGTGCCAGCAGCCAGGGGGGATTGAATGAGCAGTTCTTC.

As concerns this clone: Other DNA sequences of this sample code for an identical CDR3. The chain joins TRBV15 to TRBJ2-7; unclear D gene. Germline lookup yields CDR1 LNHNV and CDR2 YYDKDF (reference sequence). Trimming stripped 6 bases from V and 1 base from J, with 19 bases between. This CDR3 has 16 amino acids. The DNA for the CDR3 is TGTGCCACCAGTCGTTCAACCTATCGAGGATCCTACGAGCAGTACTTC. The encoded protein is CATSRSTYRGSYEQYF.

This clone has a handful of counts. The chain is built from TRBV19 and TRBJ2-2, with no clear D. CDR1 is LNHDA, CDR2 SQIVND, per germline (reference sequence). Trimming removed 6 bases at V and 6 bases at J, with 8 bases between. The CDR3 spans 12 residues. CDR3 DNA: TGTGCCAGTAGACACGGCGCCGGGGAGCTGTTTTTT. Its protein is CASRHGAGELFF.

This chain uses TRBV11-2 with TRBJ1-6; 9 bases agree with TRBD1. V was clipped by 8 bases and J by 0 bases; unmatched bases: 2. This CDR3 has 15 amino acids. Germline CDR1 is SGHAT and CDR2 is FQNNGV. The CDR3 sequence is CASGGQGSYNSPLHF. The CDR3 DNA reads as TGTGCCAGCGGGGGACAGGGCTCCTATAATTCACCCCTCCACTTT.

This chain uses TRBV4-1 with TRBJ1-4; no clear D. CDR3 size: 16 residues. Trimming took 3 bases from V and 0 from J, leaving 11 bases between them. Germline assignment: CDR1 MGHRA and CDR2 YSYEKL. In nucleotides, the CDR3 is TGCGCCAGCAGCCACAGTACTAGTGCAACTAATGAAAAACTGTTTTTT. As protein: CASSHSTSATNEKLFF.

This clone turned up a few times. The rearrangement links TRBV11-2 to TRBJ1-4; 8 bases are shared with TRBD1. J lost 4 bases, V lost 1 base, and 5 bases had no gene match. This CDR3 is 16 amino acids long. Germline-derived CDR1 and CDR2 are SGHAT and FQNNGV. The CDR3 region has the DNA TGTGCCAGCAGCTTAGGGACAGGGACGGTTAATGAAAAACTGTTTTTT. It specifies CASSLGTGTVNEKLFF.

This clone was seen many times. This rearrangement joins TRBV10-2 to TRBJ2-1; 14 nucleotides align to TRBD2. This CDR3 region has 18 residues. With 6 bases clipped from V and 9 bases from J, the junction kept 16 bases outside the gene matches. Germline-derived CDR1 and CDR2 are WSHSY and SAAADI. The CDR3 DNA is TGCGCCAGCAGCACCGATACCGGACTAGCGGGAGGTGGGGGTGAGCAGTTCTTC. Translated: CASSTDTGLAGGGGEQFF.

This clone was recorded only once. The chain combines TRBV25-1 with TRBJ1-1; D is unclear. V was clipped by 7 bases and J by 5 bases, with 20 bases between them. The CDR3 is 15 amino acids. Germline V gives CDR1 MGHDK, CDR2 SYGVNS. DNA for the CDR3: TGTGCCAGCACCGAAAGGGAAGGTTTGAGGACTGAAGCTTTCTTT. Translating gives CASTEREGLRTEAFF.

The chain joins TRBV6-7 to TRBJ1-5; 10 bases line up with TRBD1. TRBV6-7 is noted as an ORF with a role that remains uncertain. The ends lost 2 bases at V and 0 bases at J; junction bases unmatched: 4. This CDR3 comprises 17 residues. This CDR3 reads CASSYGTGAYSNQPQHF. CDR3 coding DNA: TGTGCCAGCAGTTACGGGACAGGGGCCTATAGCAATCAGCCCCAGCATTTT.

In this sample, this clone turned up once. The CDR3 bases are TGTGCCAGCAGCGTAGCTCCGGACAGTAATTCACCCCTCCACTTT. Amino acids: CASSVAPDSNSPLHF. The chain combines TRBV9 with TRBJ1-6, with TRBD1 as a possible D gene (6 bases). There are 15 residues in the CDR3. Trimming cost V 0 bases and J 6 bases, with 10 bases left between them. CDR1 and CDR2 from the germline V gene are SGDLS and YYNGEE.